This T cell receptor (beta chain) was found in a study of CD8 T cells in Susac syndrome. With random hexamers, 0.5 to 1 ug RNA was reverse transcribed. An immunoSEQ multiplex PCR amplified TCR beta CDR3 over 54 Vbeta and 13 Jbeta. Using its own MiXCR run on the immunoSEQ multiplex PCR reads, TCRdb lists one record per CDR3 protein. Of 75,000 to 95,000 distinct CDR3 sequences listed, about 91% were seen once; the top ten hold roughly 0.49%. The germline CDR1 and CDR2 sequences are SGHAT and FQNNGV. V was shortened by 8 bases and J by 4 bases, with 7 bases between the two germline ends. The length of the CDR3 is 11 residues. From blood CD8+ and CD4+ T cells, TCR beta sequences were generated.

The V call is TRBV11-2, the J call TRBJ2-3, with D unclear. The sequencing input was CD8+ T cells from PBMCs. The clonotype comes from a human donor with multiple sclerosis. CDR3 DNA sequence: TGTGCCAGCGCCAGACCAGATACGCAGTATTTT. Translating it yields CASARPDTQYF.